These 16 T cell receptor beta chains came from one sample sequenced in a study of shared clonotypes between healthy human individuals. The table came from immunoSEQ multiplex PCR; TCRdb's copy has only in-frame clones and leaves some out. The sample records fewer than 650,000 clones, 76% being singletons. Sequencing was done on a sample of PBMCs. The receptors shown here come from a woman aged 40 to 55 in good health. Some clones in this sample may be carry-over from other donors' samples.

The V gene is TRBV28, the J gene TRBJ2-5; D uncertain. This CDR3 contains 13 residues. Per the germline V gene, CDR1 is MDHEN and CDR2 is SYDVKM. V lost 6 bases and J lost 5, with 13 bases in between. CDR3 nucleotide sequence: TGTGCCAGCAGACCCGGAGCCGAGGAGACCCAGTACTTC. Its translation is CASRPGAEETQYF.

The J gene is TRBJ2-2, the V gene TRBV11-1; the D is unclear. CDR3 length equals 15 residues. Trimming stripped 5 bases from V and 3 bases from J, with 13 bases between. Germline CDR1 and CDR2: SGHAT and FQDESV (reference sequence). In DNA form, the CDR3 reads TGTGCCAGCAGCCCGCGACAAAGGGACACCGGGGAGCTGTTTTTT. Its translation is CASSPRQRDTGELFF.

This chain links TRBV9 with TRBJ2-3, with TRBD2 matching over 7 bases. The germline V gene has CDR1 SGDLS and CDR2 YYNGEE. The V and J ends lost 0 bases and 3 bases, in that order; junction bases with no gene match: 4. This CDR3 has 15 amino acids. CDR3 sequence reads: CASSVEGGSTDTQYF. DNA of the CDR3: TGTGCCAGCAGCGTAGAGGGAGGGTCGACAGATACGCAGTATTTT.

The chain couples TRBV7-2 to TRBJ1-2, with unresolved D. The V gene lost 5 bases and the J gene lost 1 base, with 5 bases spanning the gap. This CDR3 spans 12 amino acids. CDR1 and CDR2 (germline): SGHTA, FQGNSA. Written as DNA, the CDR3 is TGTGCCAGCAGCGCAAATAACTATGGCTACACCTTC. It codes for CASSANNYGYTF. Full variable domain (rest looked up from reference TRBV7-2 and TRBJ1-2): GAGVSQSPSNKVTEKGKDVELRCDPISGHTALYWYRQSLGQGLEFLIYFQGNSAPDKSGLPSDRFSAERTGGSVSTLTIQRTQQEDSAVYLCASSANNYGYTFGSGTRLTVV.

Here the CDR3 DNA reads TGTGCCACCAGCAGAGGCGGGACAGGGGCTGGACAGCCCCAGCATTTT. Translation: CATSRGGTGAGQPQHF. The rearrangement joins TRBV15 to TRBJ1-5, with 10 bases matching TRBD1. Per germline, CDR1 LNHNV and CDR2 YYDKDF (reference sequence). Trimming removed 1 base from V and 7 bases from J; junction bases left unmatched: 7. The CDR3 length is 16 residues.

This clone occurred once. The V and J genes are TRBV6-5 and TRBJ2-5, with TRBD1 as a possible D gene (6 bases). The germline CDR1 and CDR2 sequences are MNHEY and SVGAGI. The CDR3 loop spans 13 amino acids. Trimming pared 6 bases from V and 5 bases from J, leaving 13 bases between. The CDR3: CASREGGKETQYF. Here the CDR3 DNA reads TGTGCCAGCAGGGAAGGGGGAAAGGAGACCCAGTACTTC.

The chain recombines TRBV5-4 with TRBJ1-1; 7 nucleotides agree with TRBD1. The CDR3 covers 14 residues. Losses at the gene ends were 4 bases for V and 4 bases for J; bases not matched to a gene: 7. From germline, CDR1 is SGHNT and CDR2 YYREEE (reference sequence). For the CDR3, the DNA is TGTGCCAGCAGCCTAGGCAGGGGGGGCACTGAAGCTTTCTTT. This codes for CASSLGRGGTEAFF.

This chain joins TRBV11-2 and TRBJ2-7; 11 nucleotides agree with TRBD2. Germline CDR1 and CDR2: SGHAT and FQNNGV. The CDR3 covers 12 residues. Unmatched junction bases numbered 4, after V lost 2 bases and J lost 13 bases. The DNA of the CDR3 is TGTGCCAGCAGCTTACGGACTAGCGGGCTATACTTC. Amino acids: CASSLRTSGLYF.

The rearrangement links TRBV13 to TRBJ2-7, with TRBD2 matching over 12 bases. V shed 5 bases, J shed 2 bases, and the junction held 10 bases outside the gene matches. Per the germline V gene, CDR1 is PRHDT and CDR2 is FYEKMQ (reference sequence). The CDR3 covers 17 residues. The CDR3 is CASSGTSGPIPTYEQYF. The CDR3, as DNA: TGTGCCAGCAGCGGGACTAGCGGGCCAATCCCCACCTACGAGCAGTACTTC.

The rearrangement uses TRBV28 and TRBJ2-7, with 14 bases aligning to TRBD2. The germline gives CDR1 MDHEN, CDR2 SYDVKM. This CDR3 comprises 15 residues. The V segment lost 5 bases and the J segment 6 bases; nucleotides outside the gene matches: 6. The CDR3 is CASSRLAGGIGEQYF. The CDR3, as DNA: TGTGCCAGCAGTAGACTAGCGGGAGGGATTGGCGAGCAGTACTTC.

J is TRBJ2-3 and V is TRBV4-3; 9 positions match TRBD2. The J segment lost 1 base and the V segment lost 5 bases, leaving 10 bases of the junction unmatched. The CDR3 runs 17 residues. The germline gives CDR1 LGHNA, CDR2 YSLEER. In nucleotides, the CDR3 is TGCGCCAGCAGCGGGGGGCGGGTAGCGGGAGGCACAGATACGCAGTATTTT. As protein: CASSGGRVAGGTDTQYF.

This clone appeared a single time. The rearrangement links TRBV5-1 to TRBJ2-3; D possibly matches TRBD1 or TRBD2 (5 bases each). CDR3 length: 15 residues. The V end lost 2 bases, the J end lost 1 base, and 11 bases lay between the germline ends. The germline gives CDR1 SGHRS, CDR2 YFSETQ. The CDR3 loop reads CASSFGGAGTDTQYF. The DNA of the CDR3 is TGCGCCAGCAGCTTTGGGGGAGCGGGCACAGATACGCAGTATTTT. Full variable domain (remainder filled in from reference TRBV5-1 and TRBJ2-3): KAGVTQTPRYLIKTRGQQVTLSCSPISGHRSVSWYQQTPGQGLQFLFEYFSETQRNKGNFPGRFSGRQFSNSRSEMNVSTLELGDSALYLCASSFGGAGTDTQYFGPGTRLTVL.

The chain couples TRBV2 to TRBJ2-2; D ambiguous. Germline CDR1 is SNHLY and CDR2 is FYNNEI. The V end lost 6 bases, the J end lost 2 bases, and 10 bases lay between the germline ends. This CDR3 is built from 14 residues. As DNA, the CDR3 is TGTGCCAGCAGCCCCCGGGTTAACACCGGGGAGCTGTTTTTT. Encoded protein: CASSPRVNTGELFF.

V gene TRBV29-1 combines with J gene TRBJ2-6, with a tentative D call TRBD1 (6 bases). The length of the CDR3 is 14 residues. Trimming removed 4 bases at V and 0 bases at J, with 7 bases between. CDR1 is SQVTM and CDR2 is ANQGSEA in the germline V gene. Written as DNA, the CDR3 is TGCAGCGTTGGACAGGACTCTGGGGCCAACGTCCTGACTTTC. As protein: CSVGQDSGANVLTF.

V usage is TRBV27 and J usage is TRBJ2-3; D tentatively fits TRBD1 or TRBD2 (5 bases each). The V end was cut by 3 bases, the J end by 1 base, with 11 bases between. From germline, CDR1 is MNHEY and CDR2 SMNVEV (reference sequence). CDR3 length: 15 residues. The DNA of the CDR3 is TGTGCCAGCAGTTTTGGGGGATTCGGCACAGATACGCAGTATTTT. Amino acid sequence: CASSFGGFGTDTQYF.

This rearrangement joins TRBV5-6 to TRBJ2-2; D is uncertain. V lost 4 bases and J lost 4, with 17 bases in between. The CDR3 totals 16 residues. Germline CDR1 and CDR2: SGHDT and YYEEEE. CDR3 amino acids: CASSLFLGSATGELFF. The CDR3 DNA follows: TGTGCCAGCAGCCTTTTCTTAGGGTCGGCCACCGGGGAGCTGTTTTTT. The full variable domain, with the rest looked up from reference TRBV5-6 and TRBJ2-2, is DAGVTQSPTHLIKTRGQQVTLRCSPKSGHDTVSWYQQALGQGPQFIFQYYEEEERQRGNFPDRFSGHQFPNYSSELNVNALLLGDSALYLCASSLFLGSATGELFFGEGSRLTVL.